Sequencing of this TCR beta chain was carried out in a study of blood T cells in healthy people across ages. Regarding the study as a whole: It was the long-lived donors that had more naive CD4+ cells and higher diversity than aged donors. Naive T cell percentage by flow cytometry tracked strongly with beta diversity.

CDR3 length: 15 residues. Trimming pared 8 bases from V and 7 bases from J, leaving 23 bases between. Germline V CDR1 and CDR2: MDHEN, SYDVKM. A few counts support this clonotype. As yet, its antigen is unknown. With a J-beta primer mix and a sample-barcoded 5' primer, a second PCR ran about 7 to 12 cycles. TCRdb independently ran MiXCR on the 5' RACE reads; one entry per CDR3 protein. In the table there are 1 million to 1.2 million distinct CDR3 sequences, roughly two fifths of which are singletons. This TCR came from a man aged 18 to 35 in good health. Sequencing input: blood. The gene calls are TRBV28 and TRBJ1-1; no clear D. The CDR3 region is CASQPFLYAGSEAFF. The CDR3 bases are TGTGCCAGCCAACCCTTCCTCTACGCCGGTAGTGAAGCTTTCTTT.